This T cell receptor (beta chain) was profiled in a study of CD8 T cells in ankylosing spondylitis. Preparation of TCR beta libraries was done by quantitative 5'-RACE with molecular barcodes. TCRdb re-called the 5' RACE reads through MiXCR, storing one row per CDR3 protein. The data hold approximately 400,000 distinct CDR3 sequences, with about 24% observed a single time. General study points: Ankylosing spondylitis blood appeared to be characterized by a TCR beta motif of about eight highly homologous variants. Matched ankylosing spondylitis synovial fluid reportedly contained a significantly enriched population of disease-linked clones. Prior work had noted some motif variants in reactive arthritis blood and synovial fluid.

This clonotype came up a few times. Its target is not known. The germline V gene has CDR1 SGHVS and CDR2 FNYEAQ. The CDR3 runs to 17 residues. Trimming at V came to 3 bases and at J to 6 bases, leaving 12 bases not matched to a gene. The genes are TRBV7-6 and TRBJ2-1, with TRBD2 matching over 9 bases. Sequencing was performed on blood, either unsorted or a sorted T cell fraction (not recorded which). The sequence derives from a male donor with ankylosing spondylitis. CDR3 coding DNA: TGTGCCAGCAGCTTCCTCCCCCTAGCGGGATCGCTCAATGAGCAGTTCTTC. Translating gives CASSFLPLAGSLNEQFF.